This entry lists 22 T cell receptor beta chains sequenced from one sample in a study of CXCR3-negative and CXCR3-positive naive CD8 T cells. Study-wide results and caveats: For CXCR3-positive naive cells, TRB CDR3s were more hydrophobic than those of CXCR3-negative naive cells.

The method, 5' RACE with UMI labels, was used to prepare the TRB cDNA libraries. TCRdb re-called the 5' RACE reads; every CDR3 protein appears as one record, without DNA. Its listing shows around 5,000 distinct CDR3 sequences. These receptors' targets are unknown. Sequenced sample: naive CXCR3+ CD8+ T cells from blood. Subset noted: CD45RO-CCR7+CD27+CD95- naive CD8+ T cells expressing CXCR3 (TNR3+). The receptors originated from a human donor in good health. Some clones in this sample may be carry-over from other donors' samples.

This clonotype is labeled medium-sized based on frequency. This sequence joins TRBV25-1 and TRBJ2-7. The length of the CDR3 is 13 residues. From germline, CDR1 is MGHDK and CDR2 SYGVNS. The CDR3 spells CASSEVWVGEQYF.

Frequency places this clonotype as medium-sized. The CDR3 is CATSPKSRGTEAFF. The chain links TRBV15 to TRBJ1-1. Germline V gives CDR1 LNHNV, CDR2 YYDKDF (reference sequence). The CDR3 has 14 residues.

This clonotype is identified as medium-sized from frequency. The J gene is TRBJ2-1, the V gene TRBV6-2 or TRBV6-3; TCRdb calls TRBD1, which cannot be checked without DNA. Germline V gene sequence: CDR1 MNHEY, CDR2 SVGEGT. The CDR3 extends over 15 amino acids. Here the CDR3 reads CASSPPGQTYNEQFF.

This clonotype registers medium-sized by frequency. V gene TRBV9 combines with J gene TRBJ2-3; TCRdb proposes TRBD1, but this gene call is untestable without DNA. The CDR3 covers 14 residues. From germline, CDR1 is SGDLS and CDR2 YYNGEE. The CDR3 protein is CASSAGLGPDTQYF. The full variable domain, completed using reference TRBV9 and TRBJ2-3, is DSGVTQTPKHLITATGQRVTLRCSPRSGDLSVYWYQQSLDQGLQFLIQYYNGEERAKGNILERFSAQQFPDLHSELNLSSLELGDSALYFCASSAGLGPDTQYFGPGTRLTVL.

This clonotype is medium-sized by frequency. The chain links TRBV12-3 or TRBV12-4 to TRBJ2-5; TCRdb indicates TRBD1, and absent DNA this call remains unverified. The CDR3 is 15 residues long. The chain's CDR3 is CASRPGTGGVETQYF.

The chain joins TRBV20-1 to TRBJ2-1; TCRdb reports TRBD2, a call that lacks DNA to check it against. The germline gives CDR1 DFQATT, CDR2 SNEGSKA (reference sequence). The CDR3 extends over 15 amino acids. The CDR3 protein is CSAAPTSASYNEQFF.

This clonotype is deemed medium-sized by its frequency. CDR3 sequence reads: CASSLRGAPYEQYF. The rearrangement links TRBV28 to TRBJ2-7. Germline V gene lookup returns CDR1 MDHEN and CDR2 SYDVKM. CDR3 length: 14 residues.

This clonotype is deemed medium-sized (0.01 to 0.1%) by its frequency. The chain employs TRBV4-2 and TRBJ2-5; as DNA is missing, the TRBD2 call by TCRdb cannot be tested. Looked up from germline, CDR1 is LGHNA and CDR2 is YNFKEQ. CDR3 length equals 16 residues. The CDR3 region is CASSQESGPPRETQYF.

This chain connects TRBV6-2 or TRBV6-3 to TRBJ1-1. CDR3 length equals 15 residues. From germline, CDR1 is MNHEY and CDR2 SVGEGT. The chain's CDR3 is CASSRLARVNTEAFF.

This rearrangement joins TRBV13 to TRBJ1-1. The CDR3 is made up of 12 amino acids. Germline CDR1 is PRHDT and CDR2 is FYEKMQ (reference sequence). The CDR3 reads CASSSDRGEAFF.

By frequency, this clonotype is medium-sized. CDR3 loop: CASSLEGHFPGELFF. This chain uses TRBV7-9 with TRBJ2-2; TCRdb's D gene call, TRBD1, goes unchecked for lack of DNA. This CDR3 has 15 amino acids. CDR1 is SEHNR and CDR2 is FQNEAQ in the germline V gene (reference sequence).

The chain joins TRBV25-1 to TRBJ2-1. The CDR3 length is 12 residues. CDR1 MGHDK and CDR2 SYGVNS come from the germline V gene. CDR3 residues: CASAGVYNEQFF.

The chain couples TRBV20-1 to TRBJ1-5; no DNA is available, so the TRBD1 call from TCRdb remains unchecked. The CDR3 extends over 12 amino acids. Germline CDR1 is DFQATT and CDR2 is SNEGSKA (reference sequence). CDR3 protein: CSAREGGQPQHF.

In terms of frequency, this clonotype is medium-sized (0.01 to 0.1%). The V gene is TRBV7-9, the J gene TRBJ1-1; TCRdb selects TRBD1, and the lack of DNA leaves this call unchecked. The length of the CDR3 is 13 residues. Germline CDR1 and CDR2: SEHNR and FQNEAQ (reference sequence). The CDR3 is CASSPGMNTEAFF. Full variable domain (outside the CDR3, taken from reference TRBV7-9 and TRBJ1-1): DTGVSQNPRHKITKRGQNVTFRCDPISEHNRLYWYRQTLGQGPEFLTYFQNEAQLEKSRLLSDRFSAERPKGSFSTLEIQRTEQGDSAMYLCASSPGMNTEAFFGQGTRLTVV.

This chain links TRBV12-3 or TRBV12-4 with TRBJ1-2; with no DNA, the TCRdb D assignment of TRBD1 cannot be verified. The CDR3 is 15 residues long. CDR3 residues: CASSSGTQGYYGYTF.

The V and J genes are TRBV7-2 and TRBJ1-2; TCRdb's D call of TRBD1 is untestable without DNA. Germline V gene lookup returns CDR1 SGHTA and CDR2 FQGNSA. This CDR3 has 16 amino acids. The CDR3: CASSLGRQGVNYGYTF.

In terms of frequency, this clonotype is medium-sized. This chain connects TRBV27 to TRBJ2-1; TCRdb picks TRBD2, but there is no DNA to check that call. Germline V gives CDR1 MNHEY, CDR2 SMNVEV (reference sequence). CDR3 length equals 13 residues. The CDR3 region is CASSLASENEQFF.

Frequency places this clonotype as medium-sized. This chain joins TRBV5-1 and TRBJ2-5; without DNA, the TCRdb call of TRBD2 cannot be checked. CDR3 size: 15 residues. Germline V gene sequence: CDR1 SGHRS, CDR2 YFSETQ. The CDR3 is CASSFVGGSGETQYF.

J is TRBJ2-4 and V is TRBV5-1; absent DNA, TCRdb's TRBD2 call cannot be checked. Germline V lookup: CDR1 SGHRS, CDR2 YFSETQ. The CDR3 sequence is 17 residues long. The CDR3 protein is CASSLVLAGDSKNIQYF.

This clonotype registers medium-sized (0.01 to 0.1%) by frequency. The rearrangement links TRBV12-3 or TRBV12-4 to TRBJ2-5; as DNA is missing, the TRBD1 call by TCRdb cannot be tested. The CDR3 totals 15 residues. This CDR3 reads CASSPAPQGGGTQYF.

Frequency places this clonotype as medium-sized. The genes are TRBV28 and TRBJ1-1; checking the TCRdb D call of TRBD1 is not possible without DNA. Germline CDR1 reads MDHEN; CDR2 reads SYDVKM. There are 17 residues in the CDR3. This chain's CDR3 is CASSSNINWPGNTEAFF.

The rearrangement uses TRBV6-6 and TRBJ2-1. The CDR3 extends over 13 amino acids. Germline CDR1 reads MNHNY; CDR2 reads SVGAGI (reference sequence). The chain's CDR3 is CASSYAGVDEQFF.